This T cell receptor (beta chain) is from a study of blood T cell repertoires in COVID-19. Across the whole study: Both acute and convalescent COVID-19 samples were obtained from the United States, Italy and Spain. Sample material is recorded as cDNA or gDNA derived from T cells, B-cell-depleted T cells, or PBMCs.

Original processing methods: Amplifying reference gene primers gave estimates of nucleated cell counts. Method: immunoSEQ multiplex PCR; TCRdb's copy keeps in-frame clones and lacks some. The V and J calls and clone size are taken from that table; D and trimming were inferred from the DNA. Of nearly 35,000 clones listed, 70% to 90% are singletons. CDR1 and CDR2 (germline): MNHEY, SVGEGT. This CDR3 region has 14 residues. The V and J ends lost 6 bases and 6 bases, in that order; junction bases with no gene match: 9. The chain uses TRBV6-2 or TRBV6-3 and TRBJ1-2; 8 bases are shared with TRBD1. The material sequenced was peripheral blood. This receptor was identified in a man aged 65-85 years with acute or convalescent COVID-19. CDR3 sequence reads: CASSRDRTMNGYTF. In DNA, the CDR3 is TGTGCCAGCAGCCGGGACAGGACTATGAATGGCTACACCTTC.